What follows are 31 T cell receptor beta chains derived from one specimen sequenced in a study of OX40 agonist ivuxolimab in advanced cancers. TCRdb keeps only in-frame clones here, not all; method: immunoSEQ multiplex PCR. The table has more than 30,000 clones, approximately 78% seen once. Sample: CD4+ or CD8+ T cells sorted from blood, taken in a trial of the OX40 agonist ivuxolimab. These receptors all come from an adult with an advanced solid tumor such as melanoma, head and neck, liver or kidney cancer.

V and J are TRBV7-2 and TRBJ1-1; D unresolved. Trimming shortened V by 5 bases and J by 0 bases, and 7 bases separated the two germline ends. The germline CDR1 and CDR2 sequences are SGHTA and FQGNSA. This CDR3 is built from 13 residues. The CDR3 nucleotides read TGTGCCAGCAGCACAAACATGAACACTGAAGCTTTCTTT. Its translation is CASSTNMNTEAFF.

This clone was counted once. V is TRBV6-6 and J is TRBJ1-4, with unresolved D. Germline V gene data show CDR1 as MNHNY and CDR2 as SVGAGI (reference sequence). With 9 bases removed from V and 0 bases from J, the gap between germline ends came to 8 bases. CDR3 length: 13 amino acids. The CDR3 DNA reads TGTGCCAGTGAGCCGGCAACTAATGAAAAACTGTTTTTT. It yields the protein CASEPATNEKLFF.

The chain combines TRBV19 with TRBJ1-5, with D maybe TRBD1 (5 bases). The CDR3 loop spans 13 amino acids. Per germline, CDR1 LNHDA and CDR2 SQIVND (reference sequence). V lost 3 bases to trimming and J lost 7 bases, with 10 bases between them. The DNA for the CDR3 is TGTGCCAGTAGTATGATGGGGGAGCAGCCCCAGCATTTT. Translated, it gives CASSMMGEQPQHF.

This clone came up once. The V call is TRBV19, the J call TRBJ1-2; unclear D gene. Between the trimmed V and J ends, which lost 0 bases and 0 bases, there was a span of 8 bases. Germline lookup yields CDR1 LNHDA and CDR2 SQIVND (reference sequence). This CDR3 has 15 residues. For the CDR3, the DNA is TGTGCCAGTAGTATAGATTGGCGGCCTAACTATGGCTACACCTTC. This sequence encodes CASSIDWRPNYGYTF.

The chain combines TRBV11-2 with TRBJ1-4, with 7 bases identical to TRBD1. This CDR3 region has 16 residues. Germline V gives CDR1 SGHAT, CDR2 FQNNGV. V dropped 5 bases and J dropped 6; count of bases not matched to a gene: 12. The CDR3: CASSDGTAGFYEKLFF. CDR3 sequence (DNA): TGTGCCAGCAGCGACGGGACAGCGGGGTTTTATGAAAAACTGTTTTTT.

This clone has only one observation. The chain has TRBV11-1 and TRBJ2-1; no reliable D call. This CDR3 contains 16 residues. V was shortened by 4 bases and J by 2 bases, with 15 bases between the two germline ends. Looked up from germline, CDR1 is SGHAT and CDR2 is FQDESV (reference sequence). CDR3 protein: CASSSYSLRAYNEQFF. The CDR3 nucleotides read TGTGCCAGCAGCTCCTACTCCCTTAGGGCCTACAATGAGCAGTTCTTC.

The genes are TRBV5-6 and TRBJ2-7; the D gene is possibly TRBD1 (6 bases). With 2 bases removed from V and 5 bases from J, the gap between germline ends came to 8 bases. The length of the CDR3 is 12 residues. Germline lookup yields CDR1 SGHDT and CDR2 YYEEEE. The chain's CDR3 is CASSLQGNEQYF. CDR3 nucleotides: TGTGCCAGCAGCTTACAGGGTAACGAGCAGTACTTC.

A few counts support this clone. The rearrangement links TRBV18 to TRBJ1-2; TRBD1 matches at 7 bases. CDR1 and CDR2 (germline): KGHSH, LQKENI. The V gene end was trimmed by 6 bases and the J gene end by 4 bases; junction bases not matched to a gene: 11. The CDR3 is 15 amino acids. This CDR3 is CASSQSRGQSYGYTF. The CDR3 coding sequence is TGTGCCAGCTCTCAAAGTAGGGGACAGTCCTATGGCTACACCTTC.

This clone was counted only a few times. This rearrangement joins TRBV11-3 to TRBJ2-3; no definite D call. V was shortened by 4 bases and J by 5 bases, with 10 bases between the two germline ends. Germline V gene data show CDR1 as SGHNT and CDR2 as YENEEA. The CDR3 contains 13 residues. The CDR3 sequence: CASSSQWGDTQYF. Written as DNA, the CDR3 is TGTGCCAGCAGCTCCCAATGGGGAGATACGCAGTATTTT. The full variable domain, in which reference TRBV11-3 and TRBJ2-3 provide the parts outside the CDR3, is EAGVVQSPRYKIIEKKQPVAFWCNPISGHNTLYWYLQNLGQGPELLIRYENEEAVDDSQLPKDRFSAERLKGVDSTLKIQPAELGDSAVYLCASSSQWGDTQYFGPGTRLTVL.

The CDR3 spells CASSFLIDRGYEQYF. As DNA, the CDR3 is TGTGCCAGCAGCTTTCTCATAGACAGAGGCTACGAGCAGTACTTC. The chain is built from TRBV5-8 and TRBJ2-7; weak D call: TRBD1 (5 bases). V was shortened by 2 bases and J by 3 bases, with 15 bases between the two germline ends. This CDR3 is built from 15 residues. Germline V gene sequence: CDR1 SGHTS, CDR2 YDEGEE.

In this sample, this clone turned up a few times. The rearrangement joins TRBV30 to TRBJ1-1, with a tentative D call TRBD1 (6 bases). Trimming removed 3 bases at V and 5 bases at J, with 10 bases between. The V gene's germline CDR1 is GTSNPN and CDR2 SVGIG (reference sequence). The CDR3 extends over 12 amino acids. The CDR3 DNA reads as TGTGCCTGGAGCCGGAGGGGGACTGAAGCTTTCTTT. This encodes CAWSRRGTEAFF.

On this clone: Other DNA sequences in the sample encode the same CDR3. The chain is built from TRBV18 and TRBJ2-7, with 8 nucleotides matching TRBD1. J lost 2 bases, V lost 6 bases, and 6 bases had no gene match. CDR3 length: 14 residues. Germline V gene data show CDR1 as KGHSH and CDR2 as LQKENI. The CDR3 spells CASSPRQGTYEQYF. CDR3 sequence (DNA): TGTGCCAGCTCTCCGCGACAGGGGACCTACGAGCAGTACTTC. Together with reference TRBV18 and TRBJ2-7, the CDR3 gives the full variable domain: NAGVMQNPRHLVRRRGQEARLRCSPMKGHSHVYWYRQLPEEGLKFMVYLQKENIIDESGMPKERFSAEFPKEGPSILRIQQVVRGDSAAYFCASSPRQGTYEQYFGPGTRLTVT.

The chain combines TRBV7-2 with TRBJ1-3; weak D call: TRBD1 (6 bases). Germline V gene lookup returns CDR1 SGHTA and CDR2 FQGNSA. V shed 1 base and J shed 0 bases, with 10 bases lying between them. This CDR3 spans 16 amino acids. CDR3 in amino acids: CASSLVGGSSGNTIYF. The CDR3 DNA follows: TGTGCCAGCAGCTTAGTCGGGGGCAGCTCTGGAAACACCATATATTTT.

DNA for the CDR3: TGTGCCAGCAGTACGGGGGTCGGCCAGTACTTC. This translates into CASSTGVGQYF. The rearrangement links TRBV6-1 to TRBJ2-7; D is possibly TRBD2 (6 bases). V dropped 5 bases and J dropped 10 bases, with 12 bases sitting between them. CDR1 is MNHNS and CDR2 is SASEGT in the germline V gene. The CDR3 runs 11 residues.

The J gene is TRBJ1-2, the V gene TRBV5-8, with D tentatively TRBD1 (5 bases). Germline-derived CDR1 and CDR2 are SGHTS and YDEGEE. With 7 bases removed from V and 4 bases from J, the gap between germline ends came to 23 bases. This CDR3 is 16 amino acids long. The CDR3, as DNA: TGTGCCAGCGCAGGACCGGGAAGGCAGGGATTCTATGGCTACACCTTC. This codes for CASAGPGRQGFYGYTF. Supplemented by reference TRBV5-8 and TRBJ1-2, the full variable domain reads EAGVTQSPTHLIKTRGQQATLRCSPISGHTSVYWYQQALGLGLQFLLWYDEGEERNRGNFPPRFSGRQFPNYSSELNVNALELEDSALYLCASAGPGRQGFYGYTFGSGTRLTVV.

This chain links TRBV27 with TRBJ1-2; maybe TRBD1 (5 bases). The CDR3 runs 13 residues. V lost 3 bases and J 5 bases, leaving 10 bases between the germline ends. Germline values: CDR1 MNHEY, CDR2 SMNVEV (reference sequence). CDR3 in amino acids: CASSFRDGYGYTF. The CDR3 region has the DNA TGTGCCAGCAGTTTCCGGGACGGTTATGGCTACACCTTC.

The V and J genes are TRBV5-1 and TRBJ1-2, with D perhaps matching TRBD1 (5 bases). Germline assignment: CDR1 SGHRS and CDR2 YFSETQ. V was pared by 4 bases and J by 6 bases, with 19 bases between. The CDR3 is 15 residues long. In DNA, the CDR3 is TGCGCCAGCAGCCTCGGGGGGGATATGGTAGATGGCTACACCTTC. It encodes CASSLGGDMVDGYTF.

This rearrangement joins TRBV5-1 to TRBJ2-5; D is possibly TRBD2 (5 bases). Germline V gene lookup returns CDR1 SGHRS and CDR2 YFSETQ. This CDR3 has 16 residues. The V and J ends lost 0 bases and 4 bases respectively, with 16 bases between them. Here the CDR3 reads CASSLGAASVTETQYF. DNA for the CDR3: TGCGCCAGCAGCTTGGGAGCGGCCTCGGTTACAGAGACCCAGTACTTC.

V and J are TRBV2 and TRBJ2-2; TRBD1 is a possible D gene (5 bases). Germline assignment: CDR1 SNHLY and CDR2 FYNNEI. This CDR3 is built from 14 residues. V gave up 3 bases and J gave up 7 bases, with 12 bases separating them. This CDR3 reads CASSDEGANGELFF. The CDR3 nucleotides read TGTGCCAGCAGTGATGAAGGGGCTAACGGGGAGCTGTTTTTT. Supplemented by reference TRBV2 and TRBJ2-2, the full variable domain reads EPEVTQTPSHQVTQMGQEVILRCVPISNHLYFYWYRQILGQKVEFLVSFYNNEISEKSEIFDDQFSVERPDGSNFTLKIRSTKLEDSAMYFCASSDEGANGELFFGEGSRLTVL.

The chain has TRBV28 and TRBJ2-1; 7 bases agree with TRBD2. Unmatched junction bases numbered 2, after V lost 6 bases and J lost 3 bases. The germline V gene encodes CDR1 MDHEN and CDR2 SYDVKM. This CDR3 is built from 13 residues. CDR3 in amino acids: CASRGGSYNEQFF. The DNA for the CDR3 is TGTGCCAGCAGGGGGGGGAGCTACAATGAGCAGTTCTTC.

The V call is TRBV7-3, the J call TRBJ2-7, with 9 bases matching TRBD2. J was trimmed by 2 bases and V by 5 bases; bases with no gene match: 7. This CDR3 contains 15 residues. CDR1 and CDR2 (germline): SGHTA, FQGTGA. The DNA of the CDR3 is TGTGCCAGCAGCACCCAAGCGGGGGGTGCCTACGAGCAGTACTTC. Translated, it gives CASSTQAGGAYEQYF.

The chain links TRBV9 to TRBJ2-3, with D maybe TRBD2 (7 bases). Germline V lookup: CDR1 SGDLS, CDR2 YYNGEE. The CDR3 has 17 residues. With 0 bases removed from V and 2 bases from J, the gap between germline ends came to 16 bases. CDR3 bases: TGTGCCAGCAGCGTAGCCGGGGGGCTACGCCCCACAGATACGCAGTATTTT. Translated, it gives CASSVAGGLRPTDTQYF.

The V gene is TRBV6-5, the J gene TRBJ1-5; the D gene is possibly TRBD1 (5 bases). The CDR3 is made up of 13 amino acids. With 9 bases removed from V and 0 bases from J, the gap between germline ends came to 9 bases. The germline gives CDR1 MNHEY, CDR2 SVGAGI. CDR3 in DNA: TGTGCCAGTAGACAGTTTAGCAATCAGCCCCAGCATTTT. Translated, it gives CASRQFSNQPQHF.

The gene calls are TRBV27 and TRBJ2-7, with TRBD2 matching over 15 bases. CDR1 and CDR2 from the germline V gene are MNHEY and SMNVEV (reference sequence). V trimming: 6 bases; J trimming: 2 bases; junction bases outside the gene matches: 8. CDR3 length equals 17 residues. The CDR3 nucleotides are TGTGCCAGCAGCCGAGGACTAGCGGGGGGGTGGGCCTACGAGCAGTACTTC. This sequence encodes CASSRGLAGGWAYEQYF.

V and J are TRBV18 and TRBJ2-1; 12 bases map to TRBD2. Trimming took 0 bases from V and 9 from J; bases not matched to a gene: 9. Germline CDR1 KGHSH, CDR2 LQKENI. This CDR3 region has 17 residues. As DNA, the CDR3 is TGTGCCAGCTCACCACCGTTTCGGACTAGCGGGAACATTGAGCAGTTCTTC. The encoded protein is CASSPPFRTSGNIEQFF.

This chain uses TRBV18 with TRBJ1-5, with 8 bases identical to TRBD1. Germline V gene data show CDR1 as KGHSH and CDR2 as LQKENI. There are 16 residues in the CDR3. V was clipped by 6 bases and J by 5 bases; unmatched bases: 12. CDR3 loop: CASSHGQGVQDQPQHF. The CDR3 nucleotides read TGTGCCAGCTCTCACGGACAGGGAGTTCAAGATCAGCCCCAGCATTTT.

J is TRBJ2-2 and V is TRBV6-5; D may be TRBD2 (7 bases). The V end lost 5 bases, the J end lost 8 bases, and 15 bases lay between the germline ends. This CDR3 spans 14 amino acids. From germline, CDR1 is MNHEY and CDR2 SVGAGI. In nucleotides, the CDR3 is TGTGCCAGCAGTAGTCCGGGGGGCGGAGGGGAGCTGTTTTTT. Protein: CASSSPGGGGELFF.

The V call is TRBV9, the J call TRBJ2-7, with D uncertain. V lost 0 bases and J lost 1, with 8 bases in between. The CDR3 spans 14 residues. Germline V gene lookup returns CDR1 SGDLS and CDR2 YYNGEE. The CDR3 loop reads CASSVVDSSYEQYF. The CDR3 coding sequence is TGTGCCAGCAGCGTAGTTGACTCATCCTACGAGCAGTACTTC.

This sequence joins TRBV29-1 and TRBJ2-1, with 9 positions matching TRBD2. Germline trimming cut 6 bases from V and 6 bases from J; bases unmatched to any gene: 6. The CDR3 has 13 amino acids. Germline CDR1 is SQVTM and CDR2 is ANQGSEA. The CDR3 spells CSVGTSLFNEQFF. DNA for the CDR3: TGCAGCGTAGGGACTAGCTTGTTCAATGAGCAGTTCTTC.

The V and J genes are TRBV2 and TRBJ1-2; 8 bases align to TRBD1. V lost 6 bases, J lost 0 bases, and 3 bases stayed unmatched. The length of the CDR3 is 14 residues. Per the germline V gene, CDR1 is SNHLY and CDR2 is FYNNEI. CDR3 in DNA: TGTGCCAGCAGACGGACAGGGTCTAACTATGGCTACACCTTC. It translates to CASRRTGSNYGYTF.

The chain has TRBV7-2 and TRBJ1-2, with 9 bases identical to TRBD1. This CDR3 has 16 amino acids. J was trimmed by 4 bases and V by 4 bases; bases with no gene match: 10. The germline V gene has CDR1 SGHTA and CDR2 FQGNSA. CDR3 sequence (DNA): TGTGCCAGCAGCTCCGGGACAGGGACTTCACCCTATGGCTACACCTTC. It encodes CASSSGTGTSPYGYTF. Full variable domain (remainder filled in from reference TRBV7-2 and TRBJ1-2): GAGVSQSPSNKVTEKGKDVELRCDPISGHTALYWYRQSLGQGLEFLIYFQGNSAPDKSGLPSDRFSAERTGGSVSTLTIQRTQQEDSAVYLCASSSGTGTSPYGYTFGSGTRLTVV.